The TCR beta chain described here comes from a study of cytomegalovirus exposure and HLA in healthy donors (dated by TCRdb to the late 2010s). Background on the whole study: According to an earlier analysis of 550 to 700 of the donors, 150 million to 200 million T cells yielded 95 million to 140 million unique TCR beta sequences and approximately 300 Gb of sequence data. The number of typed donors differed by locus: about 620-640 for A, B, C, DRB1 and DQB1; 500 to 550 for DQA1; about 600 for DPA1; and roughly 470 for DPB1. To predict cytomegalovirus infection status, the study brought together high-throughput TCR immunosequencing, statistical association of individual TCRs with disease status, and machine learning. To decide whether each TCR beta V gene segment behaved as functional or pseudogenic, an earlier analysis of approximately 590 of the donors relied on high-throughput TCR beta sequencing. To study patterns of TCR occurrence, a later analysis re-analyzed previously published TCR beta repertoires from several hundred donors and added high-resolution HLA genotyping. About 280 gigabases of sequencing data and 91 million or so unique TCR sequences made up an early release that covered nearly 650 HLA-typed donors. Besides the first cohort of approximately 710 subjects, a separate validation cohort made up of 120 or so different subjects was used. HLA typing included class I and class II loci at four-digit resolution. On average, roughly 200,000 unique TCR beta nucleotide sequences were sequenced per donor among a few hundred genotyped donors of the cohort, with roughly 18% of those sequences being non-productive. About 5 DR-DQ haplotypes were handled as single units for association and clustering, since linkage in the cohort was strong. The T cell repertoires of some 670 subjects were profiled by immunosequencing and related to cytomegalovirus serostatus. Donor age, sex, ethnicity and CMV serostatus were compiled alongside the repertoire data. Of the roughly 410 genotyped donors, less than 85% were placed in the genetic ancestry cluster associated with self-reported Caucasian donors. The study aimed to test whether cataloging public T cell receptors could reveal signatures of past pathogen exposure. All discovery cohort repertoires had been generated on a single sequencing platform. Genome-wide SNP genotypes for about 55% of the roughly 670 donors were used in a later genetic analysis, which treated that subset as a discovery cohort. In the later analysis, no new phenotypic data were used to find candidate immune exposures; instead, reliance was placed on TCR beta sequences and their occurrence across donors. Study-level results and caveats: Most TCR sequences were observed very rarely across donors, whereas some public TCRs were present in many individuals. According to the authors, the approach could potentially be generalized to other disease states and immunological phenotypes. Only TCR beta chains were sequenced in this cohort, and the absence of alpha or paired-chain data limited detectable features. Presence/absence analyses assumed roughly uniform sequencing depth across donors, an assumption that may not hold. In a later genetic analysis, a missense DCLRE1C variant was associated with V-gene and J-gene trimming of TCR beta chains, and the association was replicated in an independent cohort. The study listed over 150 TCR beta chains as associated with cytomegalovirus. In a later analysis, TCR association rates were found to vary across HLA loci, with the most associated TCRs seen for DRB1 alleles and the fewest for HLA-C alleles. The sequencing pipeline was judged likely to have produced a cluster of highly shared sequence variants as a technical artifact. In a later analysis, most CMV-associated TCR beta chains were found to appear HLA-restricted, with HLA associations seemingly driven largely by CMV exposure. A later analysis associated 15,000 to 20,000 TCR beta sequences with specific HLA alleles at a false discovery rate of 0.05. A later genetic analysis reported fewer N-insertions in productive TCRs among donors in an Asian-associated ancestry cluster than the roughly 640-donor mean. Linkage disequilibrium might explain the correlated functional status among segregating V segments, but an unknown experimental factor could not be ruled out. Strong co-occurrence of HLA alleles, especially DR and DQ, made assigning TCR associations to individual alleles difficult. The classifier was reported to diagnose cytomegalovirus status with high specificity and sensitivity in both the original cohort and the validation cohort. A later analysis found that HLA-associated TCR beta chains were more clonally expanded and had lower generation probabilities than equally common non-associated chains. Because counts were too low, approximately 18 rarely observed V segments, including chromosome 9 orphons, were excluded from the earlier analysis of 500 to 700 of the donors. Some IMGT-functional V segments, including TRBV6-2 and TRBV6-3, could not be distinguished by the 87-base-pair reads and were therefore excluded. In an earlier analysis of around 600 of the donors, most TCR beta V segments were observed in productive rearrangements about 90% or about 30% of the time, broadly matching IMGT annotations. A further reported finding was that TCR beta sequences accurately predicted the HLA-A and HLA-B alleles for most subjects in the first cohort. According to a later analysis, parvovirus B19, influenza, CMV and Epstein-Barr virus appeared linked to several top co-occurrence clusters. Immune exposure information for the cohort was limited to CMV serostatus. In vitro tests confirmed that a few of the cytomegalovirus-associated TCR beta chains recognize cytomegalovirus antigens. Because some donors lacked HLA typing at each locus, the association tests relied only on the typed subset.

Receptor libraries were prepared by the immunoSEQ multiplex PCR assay. The multiplex PCR relied on a mix of 60 forward primers for TCR Vbeta segments and 13 reverse primers for TCR Jbeta segments. The CDR3 region of rearranged TCR beta genes was amplified from genomic DNA with a multiplex PCR assay. On the Illumina HiSeq System, the amplified TCR beta libraries were sequenced as 87-base-pair reads. Regarding the original processing steps: A later analysis tallied 75 million to 95 million unique TCR beta chains across the 666 repertoires, and approximately 12 million of those chains were shared by two or more donors. Raw reads were error-corrected and collapsed into unique sequences by a nearest-neighbor algorithm in which closely related sequences were merged to remove PCR and sequencing errors. V, D and J gene segments were assigned by aligning CDR3 sequences to IMGT reference sequences. For a sequence to be retained, at least a six-nucleotide match to both a V gene segment and a J gene segment was required. A rearrangement counted as productive if the CDR3 had no stop codons and remained in frame with V and J, and every other rearrangement counted as non-productive. Following IMGT convention, CDR3 was defined as the stretch from the second conserved V-encoded cysteine up to the conserved J-encoded phenylalanine. Sequences without an unambiguous match to a single V gene segment were excluded from the earlier analysis of approximately 560 of the donors. An earlier analysis of about 600 of the donors called V segments functional above 56.7% productive rearrangements and segregating when the between-donor standard deviation exceeded 5%. A statistical classification framework was developed to diagnose cytomegalovirus status using the catalog of TCR beta chain sequences. In a later analysis, TCR nucleotide sequences were compared against IMGT/GENE-DB human TR gene sequences so that V and J genes could be assigned. The TCRdist pipeline was used in a later analysis to assign CDR3 sequences and most-parsimonious VDJ recombination scenarios. In a later analysis, each TCR beta chain was defined by its CDR3 amino acid sequence together with its V-gene family, and reads without a unique V-gene family were excluded. In a later analysis, 450 to 600 highly shared, low-generation-probability nucleotide sequences were removed to address suspected cross-contamination and a sequencing artifact. In a later analysis, a clonal expansion index was calculated for each public chain from normalized within-repertoire ranks of inferred template counts. In a later analysis, generation probabilities were computed with a VDJ recombination model fitted to out-of-frame rearrangements, and the resulting probabilities were checked against IGoR. A later analysis scored TCR-TCR, TCR-HLA and TCR-CMV co-occurrence with hypergeometric tests, applying a repertoire-size bias correction to TCR pairs. A later analysis estimated false discovery rates by permuting HLA or CMV assignments 20 times. A later analysis grouped co-occurring TCRs with DBSCAN, adding TCRdist sequence similarity when clustering within HLA-allele-positive subsets. For co-occurrence clustering, repertoires with fewer than 30,000 or more than 120,000 public chains were excluded, along with a handful of repertoires with anomalous nucleotide sharing. TCRdb carries this immuneACCESS record with in-frame sequences only. Its versions omit some clonotypes, under half of them owing to an unresolved V gene in the studies checked, with the rest unexplained. V, J and clone size reflect that table, while D and trimming were determined from the DNA. This sample gives hundreds of thousands of clones in total; about 80% of them show up just once. The top ten hold 0.6% to 0.7% of the sample.

On this clone itself: Which antigen it targets is not known. Base quality data are lacking; no much larger clone is found one base away.

The cohort was made up of 500 to 800 healthy bone marrow donors. At the time of sampling, every cohort member was nominally healthy, though immune exposures that went unrecorded were likely present. The donor was CMV seronegative and was included in the group of about 400 seronegative cohort members. A peripheral blood sample was provided by each donor, and peripheral blood mononuclear cells were used for TCR beta sequencing. Genomic DNA was extracted from the blood cell samples with the Qiagen DNeasy Blood Extraction Kit. The CDR3 numbers 14 residues from cysteine through phenylalanine. The sequence is cut down to CDR3 DNA, 42 bases in frame from base 1. CDR1 is given as MGHRA and CDR2 as YSYEKL, both from the germline V gene. Trimming costs V 0 bases and J 5 bases, and their ends lie 10 bases apart.

Sequenced: PBMCs. The rearranged chain carries TRBV4-1 and TRBJ1-1; possibly the D gene is TRBD1, per 5 matching bases. This clonotype originated in a man between 18 and 29 years old in good health and CMV-seronegative. CDR3 protein: CASSQEGRDTEAFF. The DNA sequence is given as TGCGCCAGCAGCCAAGAGGGCAGGGATACTGAAGCTTTCTTT.